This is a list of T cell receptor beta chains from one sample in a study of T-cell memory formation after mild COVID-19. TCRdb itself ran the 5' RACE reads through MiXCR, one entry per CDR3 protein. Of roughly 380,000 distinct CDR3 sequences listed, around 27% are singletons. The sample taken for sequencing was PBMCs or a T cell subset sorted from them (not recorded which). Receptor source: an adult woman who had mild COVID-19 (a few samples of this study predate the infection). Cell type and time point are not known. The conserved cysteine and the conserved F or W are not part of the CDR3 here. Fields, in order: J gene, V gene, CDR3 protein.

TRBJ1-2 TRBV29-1 SGAAGTNYGYT
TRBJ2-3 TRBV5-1 ASSFRRSTDTQY
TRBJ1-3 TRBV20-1 SARDRDRGLTIY
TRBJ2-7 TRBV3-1 ASSQRRGNEQY
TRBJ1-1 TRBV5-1 ASSFDRGTEAF
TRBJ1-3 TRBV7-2 ASSTGRGDTIY
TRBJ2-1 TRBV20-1 SAKLDRAVSNEQF
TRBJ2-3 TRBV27 ASSLSSWATDTQY
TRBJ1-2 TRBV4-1 ASSQDRLLGQGDSNYGYT
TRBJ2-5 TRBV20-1 SAIGTRYQETQY
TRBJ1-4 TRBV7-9 ASSPSDRSGEKLF
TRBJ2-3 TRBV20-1 SASGNTDTQY
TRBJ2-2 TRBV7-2 ASNKIGGPGELF
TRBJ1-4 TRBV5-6 ASSLGGQDAKLF
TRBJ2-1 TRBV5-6 ASSIPGGPSYNEQF
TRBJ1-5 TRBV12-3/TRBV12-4 ASSLSSGRNQPQH
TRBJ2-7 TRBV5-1 ASEQGAIGSEQY
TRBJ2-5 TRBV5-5 ASSRRVAGDPWTQY
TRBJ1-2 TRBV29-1 SVVAGDYDGYT
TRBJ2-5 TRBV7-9 ASSALQGSPGETQY
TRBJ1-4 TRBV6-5 ASSYGTGRNEKLF
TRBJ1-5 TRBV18 ASSPPGQGRNQPQH
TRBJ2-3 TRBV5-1 ASSLAQVTGTDTQY
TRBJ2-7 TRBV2 ASRPTGRGSYEQY
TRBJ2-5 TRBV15 ATSRDLGSQETQY
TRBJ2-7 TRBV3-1 ASSQEGHLSSYEQY